This T cell receptor beta chain appears in the sequencing data of a study of T cell responses to AZD1222 COVID-19 vaccine. General study results and limits: Spike-spanning, vaccine-associated CD4 TCRs were dominant at 160-218 and 743-854. A mostly white British donor set with more females was recruited, and clonal diversity was possibly underestimated. Baseline seropositives among AZD1222 recipients totaled only 5 to 7.

Sequencing used immunoSEQ multiplex PCR; TCRdb keeps in-frame clones, though not all of them. The sample yields around 140,000 clones, around 90% seen once. CDR3 size: 14 residues. Germline CDR1 and CDR2: SQVTM and ANQGSEA. The V and J ends lost 3 bases and 2 bases respectively, with 8 bases between them. Concerning this clone: Its antigen is not known.

The chain links TRBV29-1 to TRBJ2-6; D is undetermined. This receptor was identified in an adult who received the AZD1222 COVID-19 vaccine. The input for sequencing was peripheral blood, taken 28 days after the second AZD1222 dose. CDR3 in DNA: TGCAGCGTTGACGGTGGGCCTGGGGCCAACGTCCTGACTTTC. Its protein product is CSVDGGPGANVLTF.